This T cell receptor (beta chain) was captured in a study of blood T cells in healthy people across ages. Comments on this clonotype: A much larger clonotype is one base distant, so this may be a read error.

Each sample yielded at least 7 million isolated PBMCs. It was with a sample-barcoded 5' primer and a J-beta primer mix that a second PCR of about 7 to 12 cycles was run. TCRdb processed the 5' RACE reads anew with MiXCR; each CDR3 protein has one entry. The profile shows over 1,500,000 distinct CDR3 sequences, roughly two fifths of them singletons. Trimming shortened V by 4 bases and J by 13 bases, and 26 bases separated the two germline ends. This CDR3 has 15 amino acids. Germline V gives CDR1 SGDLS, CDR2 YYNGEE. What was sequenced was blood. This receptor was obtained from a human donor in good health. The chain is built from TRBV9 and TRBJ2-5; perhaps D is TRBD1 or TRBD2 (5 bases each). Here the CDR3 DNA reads TGTGCCAGCAGCCTATCATGGGGGTTCCCCTACGAGCGGTACTTC. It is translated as CASSLSWGFPYERYF.